This T cell receptor (beta chain) was documented in a study of OX40 agonist ivuxolimab in advanced cancers. This CDR3 has 14 amino acids. The V gene's germline CDR1 is SGHNT and CDR2 YYREEE (reference sequence). Trimming removed 4 bases at V and 1 base at J, with 11 bases between. Profiled with immunoSEQ multiplex PCR; TCRdb holds only in-frame clones, not every one. The table has 90,000 to 150,000 clones, around 91% seen once; the top ten hold around 0.57%. This clone was seen more than once but under ten times. This rearrangement joins TRBV5-4 to TRBJ1-1; D is unclear. Sequenced here: CD4+ or CD8+ T cells sorted from blood, sampled in a trial of the OX40 agonist ivuxolimab. This receptor was obtained from an adult with an advanced solid tumor such as melanoma, head and neck, liver or kidney cancer. CDR3 sequence: CASSPIDQNTEAFF. The CDR3 DNA sequence: TGTGCCAGCAGCCCGATAGACCAGAACACTGAAGCTTTCTTT.